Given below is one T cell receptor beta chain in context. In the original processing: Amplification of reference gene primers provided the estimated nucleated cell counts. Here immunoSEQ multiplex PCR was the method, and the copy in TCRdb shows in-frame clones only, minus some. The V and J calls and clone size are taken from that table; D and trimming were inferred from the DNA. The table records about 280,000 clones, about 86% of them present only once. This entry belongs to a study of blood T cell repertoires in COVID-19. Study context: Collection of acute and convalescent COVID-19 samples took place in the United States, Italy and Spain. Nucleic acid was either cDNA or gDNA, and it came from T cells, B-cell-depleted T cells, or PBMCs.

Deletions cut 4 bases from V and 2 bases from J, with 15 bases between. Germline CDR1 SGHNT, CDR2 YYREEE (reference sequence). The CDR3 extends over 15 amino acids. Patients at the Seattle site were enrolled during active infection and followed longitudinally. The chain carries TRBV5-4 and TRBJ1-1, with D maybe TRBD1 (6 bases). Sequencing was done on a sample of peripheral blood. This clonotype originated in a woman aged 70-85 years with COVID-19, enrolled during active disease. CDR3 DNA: TGTGCCAGCAGCCTATCCGACAGGAAAAACACTGAAGCTTTCTTT. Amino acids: CASSLSDRKNTEAFF.